The 14 T cell receptor beta chains presented below share a single source sample, sequenced in a study of T cell repertoires in cytomegalovirus infection. TCRdb redid the calling of the reads with MiXCR, one entry per CDR3 protein. Of about 100,000 distinct CDR3 sequences listed, around a quarter are singletons. Specimen: CD8+ T cells from PBMCs. These receptors all stem from a human donor in good health (CMV status not recorded). Some clones in this sample may be carry-over from other donors' samples.

The table lists this clonotype with a few counts. This rearrangement joins TRBV27 to TRBJ2-5; maybe TRBD2 (5 bases). Trimming shortened V by 5 bases and J by 3 bases, and 10 bases separated the two germline ends. Germline V CDR1 and CDR2: MNHEY, SMNVEV (reference sequence). The CDR3 is 13 amino acids. The DNA of the CDR3 is TGTGCCAGCAGTATCTGGGAGAAAGAGACCCAGTACTTC. Its protein product is CASSIWEKETQYF.

This clonotype was picked up many times. The chain combines TRBV4-3 with TRBJ2-7, with TRBD2 matching 7 bases. This CDR3 spans 14 amino acids. J gave up 0 bases and V 1 base, and 0 bases lay outside the gene matches. In germline, CDR1 is LGHNA, CDR2 YSLEER. CDR3 amino acids: CASSQGGGSYEQYF. CDR3 nucleotide sequence: TGCGCCAGCAGCCAAGGCGGGGGCTCCTACGAGCAGTACTTC.

Notes on this clonotype: Since a much larger clone is just one base distant, this may be a read error. The chain employs TRBV7-2 and TRBJ2-3; D is possibly TRBD1 (6 bases). Germline values: CDR1 SGHTA, CDR2 FQGNSA. CDR3 length: 13 amino acids. The CDR3 DNA follows: TGTGCCAGCAGCTTATTGAGGACAGATATGCAGTATTTT. It encodes CASSLLRTDMQYF.

The chain is built from TRBV29-1 and TRBJ1-1; D perhaps matches TRBD1 (5 bases). Germline V gene data show CDR1 as SQVTM and CDR2 as ANQGSEA. Trimming pared 2 bases from V and 3 bases from J, leaving 13 bases between. The CDR3 spans 14 residues. CDR3 sequence (DNA): TGCAGCGTTGAAAGTCACAGGAGCTACACTGAAGCTTTCTTT. This encodes CSVESHRSYTEAFF. Supplemented by reference TRBV29-1 and TRBJ1-1, the full variable domain reads SAVISQKPSRDICQRGTSLTIQCQVDSQVTMMFWYRQQPGQSLTLIATANQGSEATYESGFVIDKFPISRPNLTFSTLTVSNMSPEDSSIYLCSVESHRSYTEAFFGQGTRLTVV.

The chain couples TRBV11-2 to TRBJ2-7; D gene uncertain. V was shortened by 2 bases and J by 3 bases, with 8 bases between the two germline ends. This CDR3 has 13 residues. The germline CDR1 and CDR2 sequences are SGHAT and FQNNGV. CDR3 loop: CASSLYQFYEQYF. The CDR3 DNA follows: TGTGCCAGCAGCTTATATCAGTTCTACGAGCAGTACTTC. Looking up the rest from reference TRBV11-2 and TRBJ2-7 gives the full variable domain: EAGVAQSPRYKIIEKRQSVAFWCNPISGHATLYWYQQILGQGPKLLIQFQNNGVVDDSQLPKDRFSAERLKGVDSTLKIQPAKLEDSAVYLCASSLYQFYEQYFGPGTRLTVT.

V is TRBV28 and J is TRBJ2-5; D is unclear. This CDR3 is built from 14 residues. V lost 4 bases, J lost 0 bases, and 9 bases lay in between. CDR1 is MDHEN and CDR2 is SYDVKM in the germline V gene. CDR3 DNA: TGTGCCAGCAGTTCCGGGCTGTACCAAGAGACCCAGTACTTC. Its translation: CASSSGLYQETQYF. Based on the CDR3 plus reference TRBV28 and TRBJ2-5, the full variable domain is DVKVTQSSRYLVKRTGEKVFLECVQDMDHENMFWYRQDPGLGLRLIYFSYDVKMKEKGDIPEGYSVSREKKERFSLILESASTNQTSMYLCASSSGLYQETQYFGPGTRLLVL.

CDR3 sequence: CASSLGQLAGGTDTQYF. Here the CDR3 DNA reads TGTGCCAGCAGCCTCGGCCAACTAGCGGGAGGGACAGATACGCAGTATTTT. The V and J genes are TRBV11-2 and TRBJ2-3; 13 bases line up with TRBD2. The CDR3 consists of 17 residues. Trimming at V came to 5 bases and at J to 3 bases, leaving 8 bases not matched to a gene. Germline-derived CDR1 and CDR2 are SGHAT and FQNNGV.

This clonotype has just a few counts. CDR3 loop: CASGWDTEAFF. As DNA, the CDR3 is TGTGCCAGCGGGTGGGACACTGAAGCTTTCTTT. The chain joins TRBV12-3 or TRBV12-4 to TRBJ1-1; D is unresolved. The germline V and J ends were trimmed by 8 bases and 3 bases, with 7 bases remaining between them. CDR3 length: 11 amino acids.

The chain combines TRBV6-6 with TRBJ1-2, with 7 bases identical to TRBD1. Germline CDR1 MNHNY, CDR2 SVGAGI (reference sequence). Trimming took 6 bases from V and 4 from J; bases not matched to a gene: 8. CDR3 length equals 14 residues. CDR3 in DNA: TGTGCCAGCAGGGCCCCACAGGGGAGCTATGGCTACACCTTC. This codes for CASRAPQGSYGYTF.

The chain is built from TRBV19 and TRBJ2-1; 9 bases line up with TRBD2. Germline values: CDR1 LNHDA, CDR2 SQIVND (reference sequence). V trimming: 7 bases; J trimming: 0 bases; junction bases outside the gene matches: 13. This CDR3 region has 18 residues. The DNA for the CDR3 is TGTGCCAGTACCAAGCGGGCTAGCGGGACCAACTCCTACAATGAGCAGTTCTTC. This sequence encodes CASTKRASGTNSYNEQFF.

This clonotype was counted at least ten times. The chain links TRBV7-9 to TRBJ1-1, with D unclear. This CDR3 region has 14 residues. Looked up from germline, CDR1 is SEHNR and CDR2 is FQNEAQ (reference sequence). Between the trimmed V and J ends, which lost 1 base and 4 bases, there was a span of 10 bases. CDR3 region: CASSLVTDGTEAFF. In nucleotides, the CDR3 is TGTGCCAGCAGCTTAGTGACGGACGGCACTGAAGCTTTCTTT.

The CDR3 DNA is TGTGCCAGCAGTTTATCTTGGCAGGGTGATCAGCCCCAGCATTTT. This gives the protein CASSLSWQGDQPQHF. V gene TRBV28 combines with J gene TRBJ1-5, with D perhaps TRBD1 (5 bases). This CDR3 contains 15 residues. Germline CDR1 is MDHEN and CDR2 is SYDVKM. The V end lost 1 base, the J end lost 5 bases, and 12 bases lay between the germline ends.

Many counts were recorded for this clonotype. The V call is TRBV7-2, the J call TRBJ2-1; TRBD2 matches at 10 bases. This CDR3 is 15 amino acids long. Trimming at V came to 5 bases and at J to 7 bases, leaving 8 bases not matched to a gene. The germline gives CDR1 SGHTA, CDR2 FQGNSA. DNA of the CDR3: TGTGCCAGCAGCCCCAGTTTAGCGGGGGGAAATGAGCAGTTCTTC. Translated: CASSPSLAGGNEQFF. The full variable domain, rest sourced from reference TRBV7-2 and TRBJ2-1, is GAGVSQSPSNKVTEKGKDVELRCDPISGHTALYWYRQSLGQGLEFLIYFQGNSAPDKSGLPSDRFSAERTGGSVSTLTIQRTQQEDSAVYLCASSPSLAGGNEQFFGPGTRLTVL.

The chain joins TRBV29-1 to TRBJ1-2; 8 bases agree with TRBD1. The CDR3 is 13 residues long. Germline V CDR1 and CDR2: SQVTM, ANQGSEA. The V segment lost 5 bases and the J segment 1 base; nucleotides outside the gene matches: 3. CDR3 sequence: CSVNRGGNYGYTF. In DNA, the CDR3 is TGCAGCGTTAACAGGGGGGGTAACTATGGCTACACCTTC.